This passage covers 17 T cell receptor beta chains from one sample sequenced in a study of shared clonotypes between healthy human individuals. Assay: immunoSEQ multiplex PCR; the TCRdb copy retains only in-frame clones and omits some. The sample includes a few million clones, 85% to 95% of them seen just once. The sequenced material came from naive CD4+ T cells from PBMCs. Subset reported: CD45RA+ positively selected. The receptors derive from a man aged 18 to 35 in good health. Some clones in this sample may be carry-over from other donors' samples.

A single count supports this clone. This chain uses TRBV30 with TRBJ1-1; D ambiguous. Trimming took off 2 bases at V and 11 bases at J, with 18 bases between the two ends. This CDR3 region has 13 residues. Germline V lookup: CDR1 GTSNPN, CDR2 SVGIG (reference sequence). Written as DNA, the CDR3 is TGTGCCTGGAGTACCGCCGTAAACTTCGAGGCTTTCTTT. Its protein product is CAWSTAVNFEAFF.

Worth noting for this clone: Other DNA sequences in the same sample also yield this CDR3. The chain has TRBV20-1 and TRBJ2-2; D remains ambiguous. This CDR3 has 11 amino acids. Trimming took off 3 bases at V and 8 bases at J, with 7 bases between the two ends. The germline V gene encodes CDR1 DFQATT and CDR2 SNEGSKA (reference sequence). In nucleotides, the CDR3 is TGCAGTGCTAGTCGGCTGGGGGAGCTGTTTTTT. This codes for CSASRLGELFF.

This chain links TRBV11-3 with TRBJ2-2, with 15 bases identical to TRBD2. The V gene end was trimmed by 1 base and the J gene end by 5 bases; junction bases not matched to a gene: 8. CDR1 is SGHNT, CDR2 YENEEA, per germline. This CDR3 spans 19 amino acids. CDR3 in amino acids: CASSLARGLAGGRTGELFF. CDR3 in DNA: TGTGCCAGCAGCTTAGCTCGCGGACTAGCGGGAGGGCGGACCGGGGAGCTGTTTTTT.

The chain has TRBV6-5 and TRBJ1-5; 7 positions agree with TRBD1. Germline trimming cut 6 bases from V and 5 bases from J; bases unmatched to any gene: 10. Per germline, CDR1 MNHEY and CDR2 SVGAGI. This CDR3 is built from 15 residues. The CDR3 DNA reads TGTGCCAGCAGCCCCGGGACAGTCAATCATCAGCCCCAGCATTTT. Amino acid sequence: CASSPGTVNHQPQHF.

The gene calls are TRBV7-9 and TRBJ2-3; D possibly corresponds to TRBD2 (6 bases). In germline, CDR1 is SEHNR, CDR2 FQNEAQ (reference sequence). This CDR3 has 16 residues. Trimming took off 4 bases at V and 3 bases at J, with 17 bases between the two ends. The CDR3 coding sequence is TGTGCCAGCAGCTCAGACCGGGGGAATGTTACAGATACGCAGTATTTT. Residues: CASSSDRGNVTDTQYF.

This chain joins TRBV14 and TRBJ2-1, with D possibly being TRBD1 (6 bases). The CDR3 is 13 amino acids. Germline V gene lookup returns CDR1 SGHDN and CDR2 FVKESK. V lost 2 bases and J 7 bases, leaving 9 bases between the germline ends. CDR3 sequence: CASSQSRGNEQFF. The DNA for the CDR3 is TGTGCCAGCAGCCAATCGAGGGGGAATGAGCAGTTCTTC.

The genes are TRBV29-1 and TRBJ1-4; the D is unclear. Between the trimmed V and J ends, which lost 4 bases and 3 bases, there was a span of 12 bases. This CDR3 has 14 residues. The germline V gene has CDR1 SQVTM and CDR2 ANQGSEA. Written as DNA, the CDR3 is TGCAGCGTTGCCAGGAAGTTGGCTAATGAAAAACTGTTTTTT. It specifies CSVARKLANEKLFF.

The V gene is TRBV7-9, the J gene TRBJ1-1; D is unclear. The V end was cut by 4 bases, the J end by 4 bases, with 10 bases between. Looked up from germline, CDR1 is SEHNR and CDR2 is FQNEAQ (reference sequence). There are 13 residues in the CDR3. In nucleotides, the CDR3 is TGTGCCAGCAGCTACCCTGGCCGCACTGAAGCTTTCTTT. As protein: CASSYPGRTEAFF.

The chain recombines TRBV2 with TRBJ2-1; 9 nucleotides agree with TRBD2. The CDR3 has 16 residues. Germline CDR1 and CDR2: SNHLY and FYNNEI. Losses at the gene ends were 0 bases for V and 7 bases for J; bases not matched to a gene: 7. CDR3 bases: TGTGCCAGCAGTGAAGCTAGCGGGAGCCCTGGGAATGAGCAGTTCTTC. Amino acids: CASSEASGSPGNEQFF.

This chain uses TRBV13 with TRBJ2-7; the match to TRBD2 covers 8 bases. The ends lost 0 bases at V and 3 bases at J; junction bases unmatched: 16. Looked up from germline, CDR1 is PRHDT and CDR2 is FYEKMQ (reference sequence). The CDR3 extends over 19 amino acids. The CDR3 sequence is CASSLGRMVAGLFDYEQYF. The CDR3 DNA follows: TGTGCCAGCAGCTTAGGCCGGATGGTAGCGGGACTTTTCGACTACGAGCAGTACTTC.

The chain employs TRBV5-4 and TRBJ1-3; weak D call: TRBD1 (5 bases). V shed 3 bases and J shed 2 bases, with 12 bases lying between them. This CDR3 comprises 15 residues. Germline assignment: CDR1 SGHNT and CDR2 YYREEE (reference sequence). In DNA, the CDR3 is TGTGCCAGCAGCTCTACCCCAGGGACTGGAAACACCATATATTTT. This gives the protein CASSSTPGTGNTIYF.

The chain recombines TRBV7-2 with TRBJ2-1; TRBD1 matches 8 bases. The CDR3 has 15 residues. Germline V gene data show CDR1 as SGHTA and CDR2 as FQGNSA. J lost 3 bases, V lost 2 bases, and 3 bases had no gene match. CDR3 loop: CASSLQGAVYNEQFF. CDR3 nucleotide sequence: TGTGCCAGCAGCTTACAGGGGGCCGTCTACAATGAGCAGTTCTTC.

CDR3 DNA: TGTGCCGCGCGAAGGGCCCGAGAAGAGGTGGATACGCAGTATTTT. This translates into CAARRAREEVDTQYF. This chain uses TRBV6-1 with TRBJ2-3; no clear D. The CDR3 loop spans 15 amino acids. The germline CDR1 and CDR2 sequences are MNHNS and SASEGT. With 11 bases removed from V and 6 bases from J, the gap between germline ends came to 24 bases.

CDR3 residues: CASSEGNRGEQYF. CDR3 in DNA: TGTGCCAGCAGTGAAGGGAACAGGGGTGAGCAGTACTTC. This chain joins TRBV6-1 and TRBJ2-7, with 7 nucleotides matching TRBD1. V was pared by 1 base and J by 7 bases, with 4 bases of the junction left unmatched. CDR1 and CDR2 from the germline V gene are MNHNS and SASEGT. CDR3 length: 13 amino acids.

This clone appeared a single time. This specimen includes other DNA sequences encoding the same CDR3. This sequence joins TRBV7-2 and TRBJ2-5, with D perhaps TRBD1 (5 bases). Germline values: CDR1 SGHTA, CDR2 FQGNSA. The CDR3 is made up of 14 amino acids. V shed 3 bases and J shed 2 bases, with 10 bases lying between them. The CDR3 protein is CASSFDRGQETQYF. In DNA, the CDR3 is TGTGCCAGCAGCTTTGATAGGGGACAAGAGACCCAGTACTTC.

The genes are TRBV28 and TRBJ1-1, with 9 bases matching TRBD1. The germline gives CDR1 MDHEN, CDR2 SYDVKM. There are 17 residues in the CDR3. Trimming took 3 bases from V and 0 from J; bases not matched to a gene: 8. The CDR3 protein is CASSLSGTGSVNTEAFF. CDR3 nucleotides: TGTGCCAGCAGTTTGTCTGGGACAGGGTCCGTGAACACTGAAGCTTTCTTT.

The DNA for the CDR3 is TGTGCCAGCAGGCGCAAGAACGAGGAGACCCAGTACTTC. Translated, it gives CASRRKNEETQYF. The genes are TRBV11-3 and TRBJ2-5; no clear D gene. The CDR3 spans 13 residues. In germline, CDR1 is SGHNT, CDR2 YENEEA. The germline V and J ends were trimmed by 6 bases and 5 bases, with 13 bases remaining between them. Supplemented by reference TRBV11-3 and TRBJ2-5, the full variable domain reads EAGVVQSPRYKIIEKKQPVAFWCNPISGHNTLYWYLQNLGQGPELLIRYENEEAVDDSQLPKDRFSAERLKGVDSTLKIQPAELGDSAVYLCASRRKNEETQYFGPGTRLLVL.